This section outlines one TCR beta chain sequence together with its context. This clone was seen only once. Its antigen specificity is not known. Per-base quality was not reported, and no clone a single base away is much larger than it. In total, approximately 610 healthy bone marrow donors made up the cohort. At the time of sampling, every cohort member was nominally healthy, though immune exposures that went unrecorded were likely present. The donor was CMV seropositive and belonged to the group of 250 to 350 seropositive cohort members. Each donor provided a peripheral blood sample, and peripheral blood mononuclear cells were used for TCR beta sequencing. The Qiagen DNeasy Blood Extraction Kit was used to extract genomic DNA from the blood cell samples. For CDR1 and CDR2, the germline V gene lists LGHNA and YSLEER. V and J are trimmed by 0 bases and 4 bases, and the gene matches miss 3 bases of the junction. From the cysteine through the phenylalanine, the CDR3 covers 14 amino acids. Kept here is only the CDR3 DNA, which spans 42 bases and is read in frame from base 1.

This sample was included in a study of cytomegalovirus exposure and HLA in healthy donors (TCRdb year 2017). Regarding the study in general: According to an earlier analysis of 450 to 650 of the donors, about 170 million T cells yielded roughly 100 million unique TCR beta sequences and approximately 300 Gb of sequence data. The study was designed to test whether signatures of past pathogen exposure could be identified by cataloging public T cell receptors. In a later genetic analysis, genome-wide SNP genotypes for about 55% of the roughly 700 donors were used, and that subset was treated as a discovery cohort. In an earlier analysis of a few hundred of the donors, high-throughput TCR beta sequencing was used to judge whether each TCR beta V gene segment behaved as functional or pseudogenic. Rather than drawing on any new phenotypic data, the later analysis identified candidate immune exposures from TCR beta sequences and the way those sequences occurred across donors. Four or five DR-DQ haplotypes were handled as single units for association and clustering because linkage in the cohort was strong. Donor age, sex, ethnicity and CMV serostatus were collected together with the repertoire data. Both class I and class II loci were covered by HLA typing, at four-digit resolution. The T cell repertoires of about 700 subjects were profiled by immunosequencing and related to cytomegalovirus serostatus. Typing coverage varied by locus: roughly 629-630 donors for A, B, C, DRB1 and DQB1; approximately 520 for DQA1; around 610 for DPA1; roughly 450 for DPB1. Of the roughly 410 genotyped donors, over 80% were placed in the genetic ancestry cluster associated with self-reported Caucasian donors. About 300 gigabases of sequencing data and roughly 90 million unique TCR sequences were included in an early release covering around 600 HLA-typed donors. To predict cytomegalovirus infection status, the study brought together high-throughput TCR immunosequencing, statistical association of individual TCRs with disease status, and machine learning. All discovery cohort repertoires had been generated using a single sequencing platform. Across some 400 genotyped donors of the cohort, an average of approximately 200,000 unique TCR beta nucleotide sequences per donor were sequenced, and about a sixth of those sequences were non-productive. A separate validation cohort of 100 to 150 different subjects was used in addition to the roughly 670-subject first cohort. A later analysis re-analyzed previously published TCR beta repertoires from about 600 donors and added high-resolution HLA genotyping to study TCR occurrence patterns. Points the paper makes about the study in general: Only TCR beta chains were sequenced in this cohort, and the absence of alpha or paired-chain data limited detectable features. A later analysis reported that several top co-occurrence clusters appeared linked to parvovirus B19, influenza, CMV and Epstein-Barr virus. Correlated functional status among segregating V segments might be attributable to linkage disequilibrium, but an unknown experimental factor could not be ruled out. Compared with equally common non-associated chains, HLA-associated TCR beta chains in a later analysis were more clonally expanded and had lower generation probabilities. A later analysis associated 15,000 to 20,000 TCR beta sequences with specific HLA alleles at a false discovery rate of 0.05. Across donors, most TCR sequences were observed very rarely, whereas some public TCRs were present in many individuals. Roughly uniform sequencing depth across donors was assumed in presence/absence analyses, although this assumption may not hold. Because HLA typing was missing for some donors at each locus, association tests included only the typed subset. It was suggested by the authors that the approach could potentially be generalized to other disease states and immunological phenotypes. The classifier was reported to diagnose cytomegalovirus status with high specificity and sensitivity in both the original cohort and the validation cohort. A later genetic analysis associated a missense DCLRE1C variant with V-gene and J-gene trimming of TCR beta chains, and an independent cohort replicated the association. In an earlier analysis of some 540 of the donors, most TCR beta V segments appeared in productive rearrangements about 87% or about 30% of the time, broadly matching IMGT annotations. Approximately 16 rarely observed V segments, including chromosome 9 orphons, were excluded from the earlier analysis of approximately 500 of the donors because counts were too low. A cluster of highly shared sequence variants was judged likely to be a technical artifact of the sequencing pipeline. A later genetic analysis reported fewer N-insertions in productive TCRs among donors in an Asian-associated ancestry cluster than the approximately 700-donor mean. A total of around 150 TCR beta chains were listed by the study as associated with cytomegalovirus. Three of the identified cytomegalovirus-associated TCR beta chains were confirmed in vitro to be specific for cytomegalovirus antigens. When HLA alleles, especially DR and DQ, strongly co-occurred, TCR associations were difficult to assign to individual alleles. In a later analysis, the rate of TCR association differed among HLA loci, with DRB1 alleles having the most associated TCRs and HLA-C alleles having the fewest. The only immune exposure information available for the cohort was CMV serostatus. Most CMV-associated TCR beta chains appeared to be HLA-restricted in a later analysis, and the HLA associations seemed to be driven largely by CMV exposure. The 87-base-pair reads could not distinguish some IMGT-functional V segments, including TRBV6-2 and TRBV6-3, so those segments were excluded. A further reported finding was that TCR beta sequences accurately predicted the HLA-A and HLA-B alleles for most subjects in the first cohort.

Libraries were built with the immunoSEQ multiplex PCR assay. The multiplex PCR relied on a mix of 60 forward primers for TCR Vbeta segments and 13 reverse primers for TCR Jbeta segments. A multiplex PCR assay on genomic DNA amplified the CDR3 region of rearranged TCR beta genes. On the Illumina HiSeq System, the amplified TCR beta libraries were sequenced as 87-base-pair reads. From the authors' description of their analysis: A later analysis counted approximately 74 million unique TCR beta chains across the 666 repertoires, and around 9.9 million of these chains were shared by at least two donors. A nearest-neighbor algorithm error-corrected the raw reads and collapsed the reads into unique sequences, merging closely related sequences to remove PCR and sequencing errors. To assign V, D and J gene segments, CDR3 sequences were aligned to IMGT reference sequences. For a sequence to be retained, a match of at least six nucleotides was required to both a V gene segment and a J gene segment. Rearrangements were classified as productive when the CDR3 lacked stop codons and remained in frame with V and J, and all other rearrangements were classified as non-productive. Following IMGT convention, CDR3 was defined as the stretch from the second conserved V-encoded cysteine up to the conserved J-encoded phenylalanine. The earlier analysis of approximately 500 of the donors excluded sequences that lacked an unambiguous match to a single V gene segment. In an earlier analysis of approximately 550 of the donors, V segments were called functional above 56.7% productive rearrangements and were called segregating when the between-donor standard deviation exceeded 5%. A statistical classification framework was built for diagnosing cytomegalovirus status from the catalog of TCR beta chain sequences. In a later analysis, TCR nucleotide sequences were compared against IMGT/GENE-DB human TR gene sequences so that V and J genes could be assigned. In a later analysis, CDR3 sequences and most-parsimonious VDJ recombination scenarios were assigned using the TCRdist pipeline. In a later analysis, every TCR beta chain was defined by the combination of its CDR3 amino acid sequence and its V-gene family, and reads without a unique V-gene family were dropped. In a later analysis, nearly 600 highly shared, low-generation-probability nucleotide sequences were removed to address suspected cross-contamination and a sequencing artifact. In a later analysis, a clonal expansion index for each public chain was calculated from normalized within-repertoire ranks of inferred template counts. Generation probabilities in a later analysis came from a VDJ recombination model fitted to out-of-frame rearrangements, and those results were checked against IGoR. In a later analysis, TCR-TCR, TCR-HLA and TCR-CMV co-occurrence was scored with hypergeometric tests, and a repertoire-size bias correction was applied to TCR pairs. A later analysis estimated false discovery rates by permuting HLA or CMV assignments 20 times. A later analysis grouped co-occurring TCRs with DBSCAN, adding TCRdist sequence similarity when clustering within HLA-allele-positive subsets. For co-occurrence clustering, repertoires with fewer than 30,000 or more than 120,000 public chains were excluded, along with about five repertoires with anomalous nucleotide sharing. TCRdb holds this immuneACCESS table with in-frame rearrangements only. Some clones are missing; in checked studies, unresolved V genes explain under half, and the rest has no known cause. That table furnishes V, J and clone size, whereas the DNA furnished D and trimming. This sample has roughly 160,000 clones in its table, and 80% of those were observed once. The top ten hold more than 9.5% of the sample.

Material: PBMCs. This clonotype was obtained from a man aged 18-30 years in good health and CMV-seropositive. The receptor chain draws on TRBV4-3 and TRBJ2-7; the central 7 bases match TRBD2. The DNA sequence reads TGCGCCAGCAGCCAAGATGGGGGAGGGTACGAGCAGTACTTC. It codes for CASSQDGGGYEQYF.